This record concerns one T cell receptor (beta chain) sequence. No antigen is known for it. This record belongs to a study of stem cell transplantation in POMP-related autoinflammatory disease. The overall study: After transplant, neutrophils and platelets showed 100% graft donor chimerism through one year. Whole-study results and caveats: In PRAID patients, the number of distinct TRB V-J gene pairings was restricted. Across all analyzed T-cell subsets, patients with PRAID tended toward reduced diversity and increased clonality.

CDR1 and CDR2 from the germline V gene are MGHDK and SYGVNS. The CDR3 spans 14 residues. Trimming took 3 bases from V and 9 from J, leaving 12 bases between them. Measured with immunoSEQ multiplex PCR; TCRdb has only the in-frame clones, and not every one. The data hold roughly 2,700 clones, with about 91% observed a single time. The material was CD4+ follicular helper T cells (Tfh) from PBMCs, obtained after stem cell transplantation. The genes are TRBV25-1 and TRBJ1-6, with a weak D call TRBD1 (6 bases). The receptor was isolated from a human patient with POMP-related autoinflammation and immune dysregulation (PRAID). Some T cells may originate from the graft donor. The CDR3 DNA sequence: TGTGCCAGCAGTGACCAGGGGACGGGTTCACCCCTCCACTTT. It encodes CASSDQGTGSPLHF.